What follows is one T cell receptor beta chain and its context. Its specificity is unknown. The entry originates in a study of T cells in narcolepsy. Trimming stripped 3 bases from V and 5 bases from J, with 10 bases between. This CDR3 region has 14 residues. Germline CDR1 MNHEY, CDR2 SMNVEV (reference sequence). The table came from immunoSEQ multiplex PCR; TCRdb's copy has only in-frame clones and leaves some out. Altogether tens of thousands of clones are present, around 82% being singletons, with the ten largest covering 1.6%. Study-level findings and limits: In some patient and control memory CD4+ samples, autoreactive clones were absent.

V is TRBV27 and J is TRBJ1-4; D remains unclear. The origin of this receptor is a human donor with narcolepsy. Material: CD45RA- memory CD4+ T cells from PBMCs. The CDR3 region has the DNA TGTGCCAGCAGTTTCTCGGGAGTCAATGAAAAACTGTTTTTT. Translation: CASSFSGVNEKLFF.